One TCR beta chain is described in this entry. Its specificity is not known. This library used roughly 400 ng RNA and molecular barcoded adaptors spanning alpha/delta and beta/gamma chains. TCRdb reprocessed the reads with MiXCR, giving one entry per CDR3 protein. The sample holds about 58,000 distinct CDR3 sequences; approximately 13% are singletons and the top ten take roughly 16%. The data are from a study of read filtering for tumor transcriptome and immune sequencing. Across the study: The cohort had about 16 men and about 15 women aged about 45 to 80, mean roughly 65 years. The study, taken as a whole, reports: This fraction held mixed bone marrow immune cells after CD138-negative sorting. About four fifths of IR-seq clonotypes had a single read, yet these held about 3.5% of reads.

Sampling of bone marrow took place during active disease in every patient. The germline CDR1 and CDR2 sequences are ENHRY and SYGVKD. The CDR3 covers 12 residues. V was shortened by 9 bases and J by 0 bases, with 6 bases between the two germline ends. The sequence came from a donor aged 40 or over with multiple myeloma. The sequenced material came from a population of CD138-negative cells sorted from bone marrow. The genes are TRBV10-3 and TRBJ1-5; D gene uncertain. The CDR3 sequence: CAIGSSNQPQHF. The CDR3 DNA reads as TGTGCCATAGGGAGTAGCAATCAGCCCCAGCATTTT.